The 21 T cell receptor beta chains below come from one sample, sequenced in a study of T cells in women clearing cervical HPV infection. The assay was immunoSEQ multiplex PCR, and TCRdb's table has in-frame clones only and misses some. The ten most abundant clones cover 6% to 6.5% of a sample with under 40,000 clones. The sequenced sample consisted of blood buffy coat. These TCRs come from a woman between 18 and 69 years old with a cervical HPV16 infection that either progressed to CIN3+ or cleared (not recorded which).

As concerns this clone: The CDR3 is cut off 3 residues early in the read; its end comes from the germline J gene. The gene calls are TRBV7-9 and TRBJ1-2, with D maybe TRBD1 (6 bases). The CDR3 sequence is 13 residues long. Germline lookup yields CDR1 SEHNR and CDR2 FQNEAQ (reference sequence). CDR3 region: CASTSGALYDYTF. The sequenced part of the CDR3 DNA is TGTGCCAGCACGTCAGGGGCCCTCTACGAC.

As concerns this clone: The read comes to an end 3 residues before the CDR3 does, leaving the germline J gene to fill in the end. The chain recombines TRBV20-1 with TRBJ1-1, with a possible D match to TRBD1 (6 bases). In germline, CDR1 is DFQATT, CDR2 SNEGSKA (reference sequence). Trimming stripped 2 bases from V and 5 bases from J, with 12 bases between. The CDR3 has 13 residues. CDR3: CSARSQGLTEAFF. Partial CDR3 DNA: TGCAGTGCTAGATCACAGGGACTAACTGAA.

In regard to this clone: With the read ending 3 residues before the CDR3 end, the germline J gene is used to fill in that end. The gene calls are TRBV5-1 and TRBJ2-3, with TRBD2 identical over 7 bases. The CDR3 loop spans 16 amino acids. Per the germline V gene, CDR1 is SGHRS and CDR2 is YFSETQ. Trimming cost V 0 bases and J 1 base; bases outside gene matches: 5. The part of the CDR3 DNA that was read is TGCGCCAGCAGCTTGGTCGGGGGGAGTCGCACAGATACG. Its protein product is CASSLVGGSRTDT. The complete CDR3 reads CASSLVGGSRTDTQYF.

About this clone: The CDR3 end lies 3 residues beyond the end of the read and is filled in from the germline J gene. The chain links TRBV5-1 to TRBJ2-3, with D possibly TRBD1 on 5 matching bases. Trimming cost V 0 bases and J 0 bases, with 14 bases left between them. This CDR3 comprises 17 residues. CDR1 and CDR2 (germline): SGHRS, YFSETQ. The part of the CDR3 DNA that was read is TGCGCCAGCAGCTTGGTTGGGGCTACCCTTAGCACAGATACG. Protein: CASSLVGATLSTDT. The entire CDR3 protein is CASSLVGATLSTDTQYF.

To note about this clone: Read sequence stops 3 residues before the CDR3 end, and the germline J gene provides the missing end. The rearrangement joins TRBV2 to TRBJ2-3; tentatively, D is TRBD1 (6 bases). This CDR3 contains 17 residues. Germline values: CDR1 SNHLY, CDR2 FYNNEI. The CDR3 loop is CASSISGAGSDPGTQYF. Incomplete CDR3 DNA: TGTGCCAGCAGTATCTCAGGGGCCGGATCTGATCCGGGGACG.

The CDR3 sequence: CASSLGHRTDTQYF. The CDR3 DNA, read in part, is TGTGCCAGCAGCTTAGGGCACAGGACAGATACG. J is TRBJ2-3 and V is TRBV11-2, with D possibly being TRBD1 (5 bases). The read terminates 3 residues ahead of where the CDR3 ends, so the germline J gene completes it. CDR3 size: 14 residues. With 1 base removed from V and 3 bases from J, the gap between germline ends came to 8 bases. Germline CDR1 reads SGHAT; CDR2 reads FQNNGV.

As to this clone: Read data end 3 residues before the CDR3 end; the end is taken from the germline J gene. This sequence joins TRBV19 and TRBJ1-6; D perhaps matches TRBD1 (5 bases). Germline V CDR1 and CDR2: LNHDA, SQIVND (reference sequence). Trimming cost V 4 bases and J 8 bases, with 9 bases left between them. The CDR3 covers 13 residues. The CDR3 DNA, read in part, is TGTGCCAGTAGTAAAGGGGCGGATTCACCC. This encodes CASSKGADSP. The full CDR3 protein reads CASSKGADSPLHF.

A word on this clone: Read sequence stops 3 residues before the CDR3 end, and the germline J gene provides the missing end. The rearrangement joins TRBV6-2 or TRBV6-3 to TRBJ2-7, with a tentative D call TRBD1 (5 bases). CDR1 and CDR2 (germline): MNHEY, SVGEGT. The CDR3 runs to 17 residues. V shed 6 bases and J shed 0 bases, with 21 bases lying between them. The CDR3 spells CASSPYLDSLNSYEQYF. Partial CDR3 DNA: TGTGCCAGCAGCCCTTACTTAGACAGTCTTAACTCCTACGAG.

Notes on this clone: The CDR3 goes on 3 residues after the read ends, and that part is filled in from the germline J gene. V is TRBV19 and J is TRBJ1-2; D call uncertain. Germline V gene lookup returns CDR1 LNHDA and CDR2 SQIVND (reference sequence). The CDR3 has 16 amino acids. CDR3 region: CASSIRGQRLSYDYTF. The part of the CDR3 DNA that was read is TGTGCCAGTAGTATTCGGGGTCAAAGACTCTCCTACGAC.

Remarks on this clone: The read stops 3 residues short of the end of the CDR3; the missing end is completed from the germline J gene. The chain couples TRBV19 to TRBJ2-2; D is undetermined. The V end lost 7 bases, the J end lost 1 base, and 7 bases lay between the germline ends. This CDR3 spans 13 amino acids. CDR1 and CDR2 from the germline V gene are LNHDA and SQIVND (reference sequence). CDR3 DNA, as far as it was read: TGTGCCAGTAAGGGTATGAACACCGGGGAG. Protein product: CASKGMNTGE. The whole CDR3 sequence is CASKGMNTGELFF. The variable domain in full, completed from reference TRBV19 and TRBJ2-2, reads DGGITQSPKYLFRKEGQNVTLSCEQNLNHDAMYWYRQDPGQGLRLIYYSQIVNDFQKGDIAEGYSVSREKKESFPLTVTSAQKNPTAFYLCASKGMNTGELFFGEGSRLTVL.

The CDR3 here is CASSLFMGPRETQYF. The covered CDR3 bases are TGTGCCAGCAGCTTATTCATGGGGCCCAGAGAGACC. The chain employs TRBV7-2 and TRBJ2-5, with TRBD1 as a possible D gene (5 bases). The read ends 3 residues before the CDR3 terminus; that terminus is restored from the germline J gene. Germline V gene sequence: CDR1 SGHTA, CDR2 FQGNSA. The CDR3 length is 15 residues. V lost 2 bases, J lost 4 bases, and 14 bases lay in between.

As regards this clone: The missing CDR3 end, 3 residues past where the read stops, is filled in from the germline J gene. The rearrangement uses TRBV7-9 and TRBJ2-1, with D perhaps matching TRBD2 (6 bases). The germline gives CDR1 SEHNR, CDR2 FQNEAQ (reference sequence). The CDR3 extends over 14 amino acids. Trimming cost V 4 bases and J 7 bases, with 14 bases left between them. CDR3 sequence: CASSSGGWRNEQFF. The sequenced part of the CDR3 DNA is TGTGCCAGCAGCTCCGGGGGTTGGAGGAATGAG.

Notes on this clone: The observed sequence ends 3 residues before the CDR3 terminus, with the missing tail filled in from the germline J gene. The V gene is TRBV7-9, the J gene TRBJ1-2; 9 bases map to TRBD1. Germline loops: CDR1 SEHNR, CDR2 FQNEAQ (reference sequence). The CDR3 loop spans 15 amino acids. The CDR3 sequence: CASSLVQGARYDYTF. The covered CDR3 bases are TGTGCCAGCAGCTTAGTACAGGGGGCGCGCTACGAC.

About this clone: The CDR3 end lies 3 residues beyond the end of the read and is filled in from the germline J gene. The V and J genes are TRBV19 and TRBJ2-1; D is perhaps TRBD1 (5 bases). V lost 3 bases and J 0 bases, leaving 9 bases between the germline ends. Germline V gene lookup returns CDR1 LNHDA and CDR2 SQIVND (reference sequence). There are 15 residues in the CDR3. This CDR3 reads CASSMGPLSYNEQFF. The DNA read from the CDR3 is TGTGCCAGTAGTATGGGGCCACTCTCCTACAATGAG.

Measured by frequency, this clone is medium-sized. Read coverage stops 3 residues before the CDR3 terminus; the germline J gene supplies the remainder. The J gene is TRBJ1-2, the V gene TRBV14; D is undetermined. V was pared by 5 bases and J by 2 bases, with 12 bases between. The CDR3 spans 14 residues. The germline gives CDR1 SGHDN, CDR2 FVKESK. CDR3 DNA (partial): TGTGCCAGCAGCTCTCGAGGAGGGAACTATGGC. Protein: CASSSRGGNYG. In full, the CDR3 reads CASSSRGGNYGYTF.

To note about this clone: The CDR3 end lies 3 residues beyond the end of the read and is filled in from the germline J gene. The rearrangement links TRBV20-1 to TRBJ1-2; 7 bases are shared with TRBD1. The germline V gene has CDR1 DFQATT and CDR2 SNEGSKA (reference sequence). The CDR3 spans 14 residues. This chain's CDR3 is CSARGTVLIVGYTF. CDR3 DNA (partial): TGCAGTGCTAGGGGGACAGTCTTGATTGTAGGC.

In regard to this clone: Coverage ceases 3 residues before the CDR3 finishes, and the germline J gene fills in the end. The J gene is TRBJ2-1, the V gene TRBV14; 10 bases line up with TRBD2. V dropped 5 bases and J dropped 7; count of bases not matched to a gene: 14. Germline lookup yields CDR1 SGHDN and CDR2 FVKESK. CDR3 length equals 17 residues. CDR3: CASSRFRASGGDNEQFF. The covered CDR3 bases are TGTGCCAGCAGCAGGTTTAGGGCTAGCGGGGGCGATAATGAG.

The part of the CDR3 DNA that was read is TGTGCCAGCGGAATACAGGGGGTTGTAACCGGGGAG. Translation: CASGIQGVVTGE. Given in full, the CDR3 is CASGIQGVVTGELFF. This chain connects TRBV5-4 to TRBJ2-2, with 8 bases lining up with TRBD1. The sequence runs out 3 residues before the end of the CDR3; the remainder is reconstructed from the germline J gene. The CDR3 runs 15 residues. Germline assignment: CDR1 SGHNT and CDR2 YYREEE (reference sequence). V trimming: 7 bases; J trimming: 5 bases; junction bases outside the gene matches: 10.

Of note for this clone: The CDR3 end is not reached by the read, which stops 3 residues before it; the germline J gene fills it in. The chain is built from TRBV2 and TRBJ1-5; D unclear. Trimming removed 3 bases from V and 4 bases from J, with 10 bases in between. Germline assignment: CDR1 SNHLY and CDR2 FYNNEI. This CDR3 is 14 amino acids long. CDR3 DNA, as far as it was read: TGTGCCAGCAGTGATTCATCGGTAAATCAGCCC. The encoded protein is CASSDSSVNQP. Given in full, the CDR3 is CASSDSSVNQPQHF.

The part of the CDR3 DNA that was read is TGTGCCAGCAGTGGGACAGGGTCCTACTACGAG. It specifies CASSGTGSYYE. The full CDR3 protein is CASSGTGSYYEQYF. This rearrangement joins TRBV28 to TRBJ2-7; 9 bases line up with TRBD1. Read sequence stops 3 residues before the CDR3 end, and the germline J gene provides the missing end. J gave up 3 bases and V 5 bases, and 5 bases lay outside the gene matches. This CDR3 has 14 amino acids. Germline values: CDR1 MDHEN, CDR2 SYDVKM.

Remarks on this clone: The junction shows a germline mismatch at one end, possibly a read error. The read comes to an end 3 residues before the CDR3 does, leaving the germline J gene to fill in the end. J is TRBJ2-7 and V is TRBV7-9; TRBD2 aligns across 11 bases. The CDR3 is 14 residues long. Germline V CDR1 and CDR2: SEHNR, FQNEAQ (reference sequence). The chain's CDR3 is CTSSLGLAVYEQYF. CDR3 DNA, as far as it was read: TGTACCAGCAGCTTGGGACTAGCGGTCTACGAG. Full variable domain (outside the CDR3, taken from reference TRBV7-9 and TRBJ2-7): DTGVSQNPRHKITKRGQNVTFRCDPISEHNRLYWYRQTLGQGPEFLTYFQNEAQLEKSRLLSDRFSAERPKGSFSTLEIQRTEQGDSAMYLCTSSLGLAVYEQYFGPGTRLTVT.